Shown below are 2 T cell receptor beta chains from a single sample sequenced in a study of blood T cell repertoires in COVID-19 (dated by TCRdb to about 2020). The library was prepared using the immunoSEQ multiplex PCR assay. The clones in this table, taken by TCRdb from immuneACCESS, are in-frame only. Not every clone is retained; where verified, under half of the shortfall comes from an unresolved V gene, and the cause of the rest is unknown. This sample lists some 200,000 clones; just under 90% were detected once. In total, the top ten clones hold just under 0.9% of the sample. Input material: peripheral blood. The receptors here all came from a woman between 18 and 29 years old who had recovered from COVID-19.

CDR3 nucleotide sequence: TGTGCCAGCGGACAGCAAGAGACCCAGTACTTC. This translates into CASGQQETQYF. This sequence joins TRBV6-5 and TRBJ2-5, with D possibly TRBD1 on 6 matching bases. This CDR3 is 11 amino acids long. The germline V gene has CDR1 MNHEY and CDR2 SVGAGI. V dropped 8 bases and J dropped 2 bases, with 6 bases sitting between them.

The chain is built from TRBV18 and TRBJ2-1; 14 positions agree with TRBD2. The CDR3 length is 18 residues. Looked up from germline, CDR1 is KGHSH and CDR2 is LQKENI. V lost 4 bases and J lost 6; bases outside the gene matches: 11. CDR3 sequence (DNA): TGTGCCAGCTCACTAGAGAGACTAGCGGGAGGGGGCACCAATGAGCAGTTCTTC. Protein: CASSLERLAGGGTNEQFF.